This record looks at one T cell receptor beta chain sequence and its context. Germline CDR1 and CDR2: SGHTA and FQGNSA. The CDR3 sequence is 15 residues long. The ends lost 1 base at V and 5 bases at J; junction bases unmatched: 4. This sample is part of a study of CD8 T cells in ankylosing spondylitis. Each CDR3 protein is one row after TCRdb ran MiXCR on the 5' RACE reads. The sample consists of some 200,000 distinct CDR3 sequences, 15% to 20% of them appearing once. Sequenced input: blood, either unsorted or a sorted T cell fraction (not recorded which). This TCR derives from a male donor between 5 and 35 years old with ankylosing spondylitis or in good health (not recorded which). The chain carries TRBV7-2 and TRBJ2-2; 7 nucleotides align to TRBD1. DNA of the CDR3: TGTGCCAGCAGCTTAGGAGGCAGGGGGACCGGGGAGCTGTTTTTT. This translates into CASSLGGRGTGELFF.